These 22 T cell receptor beta chains originate from one sample sequenced in a study of cytomegalovirus exposure and HLA in healthy donors. 60 Vbeta and 13 Jbeta primers were used in PCR. Libraries were prepared by immunoSEQ multiplex PCR; TCRdb keeps only in-frame clonotypes and omits some of them. The top ten hold around 3% of the sample, which has some 170,000 clones, 70% to 80% seen once. Sequenced sample: PBMCs. The source of these receptors is a male donor in good health and CMV-seronegative.

This clone was seen only a few times. The chain joins TRBV28 to TRBJ2-2; 8 bases are a match to TRBD1. This CDR3 contains 15 residues. Losses at the gene ends were 6 bases for V and 1 base for J; bases not matched to a gene: 4. Per the germline V gene, CDR1 is MDHEN and CDR2 is SYDVKM. The CDR3 region is CASSPGQENTGELFF. The CDR3, as DNA: TGTGCCAGCAGCCCGGGACAGGAGAACACCGGGGAGCTGTTTTTT.

This clone has just a few counts. J is TRBJ1-1 and V is TRBV13, with D hard to call. CDR1 is PRHDT, CDR2 FYEKMQ, per germline (reference sequence). The CDR3 runs to 16 residues. V lost 6 bases to trimming and J lost 1 base, with 18 bases between them. CDR3 sequence (DNA): TGTGCCAGCAGTTCAACCGGGGTCCCAAGGAACACTGAAGCTTTCTTT. Protein product: CASSSTGVPRNTEAFF.

The chain is built from TRBV5-5 and TRBJ1-1; D not certain. Per germline, CDR1 SGHKS and CDR2 YYEKEE (reference sequence). With 3 bases removed from V and 6 bases from J, the gap between germline ends came to 9 bases. The CDR3 contains 12 residues. CDR3 sequence: CASSSGSAEAFF. The CDR3 coding sequence is TGTGCCAGCAGCTCGGGTTCGGCTGAAGCTTTCTTT.

The chain links TRBV27 to TRBJ1-6; the D is unclear. The CDR3 extends over 18 amino acids. Germline CDR1 is MNHEY and CDR2 is SMNVEV (reference sequence). Deletions cut 2 bases from V and 0 bases from J, with 14 bases between. Here the CDR3 reads CASSLRFSRSSYNSPLHF. The CDR3 DNA reads as TGTGCCAGCAGTTTAAGGTTCTCGAGGAGCTCCTATAATTCACCCCTCCACTTT.

The chain joins TRBV9 to TRBJ1-2; 7 nucleotides agree with TRBD1. The J segment lost 5 bases and the V segment lost 3 bases, leaving 7 bases of the junction unmatched. The CDR3 contains 14 residues. CDR1 and CDR2 (germline): SGDLS, YYNGEE. CDR3 sequence reads: CASSDGTETYGYTF. CDR3 DNA: TGTGCCAGCAGCGACGGGACAGAGACATATGGCTACACCTTC.

V gene TRBV6-5 combines with J gene TRBJ2-7; TRBD2 aligns across 10 bases. V lost 5 bases, J lost 3 bases, and 7 bases stayed unmatched. The CDR3 consists of 15 residues. Germline CDR1 MNHEY, CDR2 SVGAGI. The CDR3 DNA reads as TGTGCCAGCAGTGCTACTAGCGGGGAGTACTACGAGCAGTACTTC. It specifies CASSATSGEYYEQYF.

The chain couples TRBV28 to TRBJ2-3; possibly TRBD1 for D (6 bases). V was clipped by 5 bases and J by 0 bases, with 6 bases between them. Per the germline V gene, CDR1 is MDHEN and CDR2 is SYDVKM. The length of the CDR3 is 13 residues. The chain's CDR3 is CASSQGSTDTQYF. DNA of the CDR3: TGTGCCAGCAGTCAGGGGAGCACAGATACGCAGTATTTT.

The table lists this clone with a count of one. The chain couples TRBV27 to TRBJ1-5; TRBD1 might be the D (6 bases). Deletions cut 5 bases from V and 7 bases from J, with 18 bases between. CDR3 length equals 15 residues. Per germline, CDR1 MNHEY and CDR2 SMNVEV (reference sequence). The CDR3 DNA reads TGTGCCAGCAGTCCGTACAGGGAATTGGAGCAGCCCCAGCATTTT. Amino acid sequence: CASSPYRELEQPQHF.

With regard to this clone: At the DNA level, this CDR3 is encoded by other sequences in the same sample as well. CDR3 amino acids: CASSIESGTYNEQFF. The CDR3 nucleotides are TGTGCCAGTAGTATAGAAAGCGGGACATACAATGAGCAGTTCTTC. V usage is TRBV19 and J usage is TRBJ2-1; weak D call: TRBD2 (7 bases). Germline lookup yields CDR1 LNHDA and CDR2 SQIVND (reference sequence). The CDR3 is made up of 15 amino acids. The V gene lost 0 bases and the J gene lost 4 bases, with 10 bases spanning the gap.

A few counts support this clone. The chain links TRBV12-5 to TRBJ2-3, with TRBD1 as a possible D gene (6 bases). The CDR3 consists of 15 residues. Per germline, CDR1 LGHNT and CDR2 FRNRAP. V dropped 6 bases and J dropped 2 bases, with 15 bases sitting between them. DNA of the CDR3: TGTGCTAGTGGCTTAGGACAGTTCGACACAGATACGCAGTATTTT. Translated: CASGLGQFDTDTQYF. Together with reference TRBV12-5 and TRBJ2-3, the CDR3 gives the full variable domain: DARVTQTPRHKVTEMGQEVTMRCQPILGHNTVFWYRQTMMQGLELLAYFRNRAPLDDSGMPKDRFSAEMPDATLATLKIQPSEPRDSAVYFCASGLGQFDTDTQYFGPGTRLTVL.

This chain joins TRBV6-5 and TRBJ2-7; 12 bases agree with TRBD2. The CDR3 has 14 residues. V was clipped by 6 bases and J by 7 bases; unmatched bases: 7. The germline gives CDR1 MNHEY, CDR2 SVGAGI. CDR3 protein: CASSPTSGGREQYF. CDR3 DNA sequence: TGTGCCAGCAGCCCTACTAGCGGGGGGCGAGAGCAGTACTTC.

The genes are TRBV6-5 and TRBJ1-5; possible D gene TRBD1, 6 bases. With 6 bases removed from V and 7 bases from J, the gap between germline ends came to 19 bases. Germline assignment: CDR1 MNHEY and CDR2 SVGAGI. CDR3 size: 15 residues. The CDR3 reads CASRRQRGGRQPQHF. The CDR3 coding sequence is TGTGCCAGCAGGAGACAGAGAGGGGGAAGACAGCCCCAGCATTTT.

The rearrangement uses TRBV15 and TRBJ1-1; D call uncertain. This CDR3 has 15 residues. V was clipped by 2 bases and J by 1 base, with 11 bases between them. Germline CDR1 and CDR2: LNHNV and YYDKDF (reference sequence). As DNA, the CDR3 is TGTGCCACCAGCAGACCTTCCACAGCGAACACTGAAGCTTTCTTT. This codes for CATSRPSTANTEAFF.

CDR3 sequence reads: CASSQDVPTRGLNYGYTF. DNA for the CDR3: TGCGCCAGCAGCCAAGATGTTCCGACAAGGGGTCTTAACTATGGCTACACCTTC. The chain recombines TRBV4-1 with TRBJ1-2; TRBD1 might be the D (5 bases). Trimming cost V 0 bases and J 1 base, with 18 bases left between them. The CDR3 sequence is 18 residues long. CDR1 is MGHRA and CDR2 is YSYEKL in the germline V gene.

J is TRBJ2-2 and V is TRBV11-2; D not certain. This CDR3 spans 13 amino acids. V gave up 1 base and J gave up 3 bases, with 3 bases separating them. Germline V lookup: CDR1 SGHAT, CDR2 FQNNGV. The CDR3 protein is CASSLVDTGELFF. The CDR3 DNA follows: TGTGCCAGCAGCTTAGTCGACACCGGGGAGCTGTTTTTT.

The rearrangement joins TRBV7-6 to TRBJ2-7, with TRBD1 as a possible D gene (6 bases). Trimming took 5 bases from V and 0 from J, leaving 20 bases between them. Germline V CDR1 and CDR2: SGHVS, FNYEAQ. The CDR3 covers 17 residues. CDR3 DNA: TGTGCCAGCAGCCTCGTGGGCGGGCAGGGGTTCTCCTACGAGCAGTACTTC. Protein product: CASSLVGGQGFSYEQYF.

This clone appeared a few times. Other DNA sequences in the same sample also yield this CDR3. The chain couples TRBV6-5 to TRBJ1-2; 9 positions match TRBD1. Per the germline V gene, CDR1 is MNHEY and CDR2 is SVGAGI. After removal of 6 bases from V and 4 bases from J, the junction contained 6 bases not matched to a gene. This CDR3 region has 14 residues. CDR3 sequence reads: CASSRDRATYGYTF. The DNA of the CDR3 is TGTGCCAGCAGCCGGGACAGGGCTACCTATGGCTACACCTTC.

The chain uses TRBV12-5 and TRBJ2-1; a possible D gene is TRBD2 (6 bases). Deletions cut 5 bases from V and 0 bases from J, with 17 bases between. CDR3 length: 17 residues. CDR1 is LGHNT and CDR2 is FRNRAP in the germline V gene. The CDR3 nucleotides are TGTGCTAGTGGTCCGAGCGGGTACTTGAGCTCCTACAATGAGCAGTTCTTC. It encodes CASGPSGYLSSYNEQFF.

With regard to this clone: Other nucleotide sequences in the sample specify the same CDR3. The rearrangement joins TRBV28 to TRBJ2-1; possibly TRBD1 for D (6 bases). The ends were cut back, 3 bases at V and 4 bases at J, with 7 bases in the middle. This CDR3 is 13 amino acids long. Germline V gene lookup returns CDR1 MDHEN and CDR2 SYDVKM. The CDR3 DNA reads as TGTGCCAGCAGTTTGGACAGTTACAATGAGCAGTTCTTC. Protein product: CASSLDSYNEQFF.

The chain employs TRBV30 and TRBJ2-3, with D perhaps matching TRBD1 (6 bases). The CDR3 has 13 residues. The V and J ends lost 7 bases and 1 base respectively, with 12 bases between them. CDR1 is GTSNPN, CDR2 SVGIG, per germline (reference sequence). The CDR3 DNA sequence: TGTGCCTCCCAGGGGTTCGGCACAGATACGCAGTATTTT. It is translated as CASQGFGTDTQYF.

This clone appeared a few times. The CDR3 bases are TGTGCCAGCAGTGCGCAGGGGGCGCCTGAAAAACTGTTTTTT. Protein product: CASSAQGAPEKLFF. The rearrangement joins TRBV28 to TRBJ1-4; TRBD1 aligns across 8 bases. This CDR3 has 14 amino acids. V was pared by 5 bases and J by 7 bases, with 6 bases of the junction left unmatched. Looked up from germline, CDR1 is MDHEN and CDR2 is SYDVKM.

The CDR3 here is CASSGWGTGDTEAFF. Written as DNA, the CDR3 is TGTGCCAGCAGTGGCTGGGGGACAGGGGACACTGAAGCTTTCTTT. This rearrangement joins TRBV28 to TRBJ1-1, with TRBD1 matching over 10 bases. Per the germline V gene, CDR1 is MDHEN and CDR2 is SYDVKM. CDR3 length equals 15 residues. V was clipped by 5 bases and J by 3 bases; unmatched bases: 6.